What follows is one T cell receptor beta chain and its context. The antigen is unknown. This entry is derived from a study of T cells in Graves' hyperthyroidism and ophthalmopathy. The study, taken as a whole, reports: The model identified upcoming ophthalmopathy a median 6.5 months ahead of onset.

Clinical Activity Scores of at least 3, NOSPECS grades of at least 4 and durations under 3 months characterized ophthalmopathy patients. The germline gives CDR1 SGHTA, CDR2 FQGNSA. Trimming removed 4 bases from V and 10 bases from J; junction bases left unmatched: 7. The CDR3 contains 13 residues. The CDR3 regions of TCR beta were amplified from RNA transcripts. HTBI primers were the set used in a first-round RT-PCR of the TCR CDR3. MiXCR, run by TCRdb on the multiplex PCR reads, gives a single entry per CDR3 protein. The data contain 500,000 to 650,000 distinct CDR3 sequences, roughly 17% of them seen just once; the ten biggest clones take up approximately 15%.

The source is a woman under 30 with Graves' ophthalmopathy. The sample taken for sequencing was blood. This chain uses TRBV7-2 with TRBJ1-1; 9 bases align to TRBD1. In nucleotides, the CDR3 is TGTGCCAGCAGCTCACAGGGGGCAGGGGTAGCTTTCTTT. It codes for CASSSQGAGVAFF.